This entry lists 24 T cell receptor beta chains sequenced from one sample in a study of cytomegalovirus exposure and HLA in healthy donors. PCR employed 60 Vbeta and 13 Jbeta primers. Only in-frame clones appear in the TCRdb table, and some are missing; sequencing was by immunoSEQ multiplex PCR. Of 200,000 to 250,000 clones listed, 70% to 85% are singletons. Sequenced input: PBMCs. These TCRs come from a woman between 40 and 50 years old in good health and CMV-seronegative.

The sample holds a few counts of this clone. The chain links TRBV7-8 to TRBJ1-3; 7 bases are shared with TRBD1. Trimming removed 4 bases from V and 0 bases from J; junction bases left unmatched: 3. The germline V gene encodes CDR1 SGHVS and CDR2 FQNEAQ. This CDR3 comprises 15 residues. Written as DNA, the CDR3 is TGTGCCAGCAGCTACGGGGACAGCTCTGGAAACACCATATATTTT. This translates into CASSYGDSSGNTIYF.

This chain links TRBV2 with TRBJ2-7; TRBD2 might be the D (5 bases). Trimming removed 1 base at V and 2 bases at J, with 15 bases between. Germline V CDR1 and CDR2: SNHLY, FYNNEI. The CDR3 consists of 16 residues. In DNA, the CDR3 is TGTGCCAGCAGTGAAGGGCCAGTGAGAGGGCCCTACGAGCAGTACTTC. Its protein product is CASSEGPVRGPYEQYF.

As DNA, the CDR3 is TGTGCCAGCAGCGTCAAGGGGGTAACCGGGGAGCTGTTTTTT. Residues: CASSVKGVTGELFF. The chain recombines TRBV7-2 with TRBJ2-2, with a possible D match to TRBD1 (6 bases). The CDR3 runs to 14 residues. Trimming shortened V by 5 bases and J by 5 bases, and 12 bases separated the two germline ends. Germline V gene lookup returns CDR1 SGHTA and CDR2 FQGNSA.

This clone was counted between two and nine times. The chain combines TRBV5-6 with TRBJ2-7; 8 nucleotides match TRBD1. The trim removed 4 bases at V and 3 bases at J, leaving 6 bases unmatched. The CDR3 has 14 amino acids. CDR1 is SGHDT and CDR2 is YYEEEE in the germline V gene. The CDR3, as DNA: TGTGCCAGCAGCCACGGACAGGGTCTCTACGAGCAGTACTTC. It yields the protein CASSHGQGLYEQYF.

The chain uses TRBV9 and TRBJ2-1; 9 bases match TRBD2. CDR1 and CDR2 from the germline V gene are SGDLS and YYNGEE. This CDR3 contains 15 residues. The J segment lost 8 bases and the V segment lost 3 bases, leaving 9 bases of the junction unmatched. The CDR3 DNA reads as TGTGCCAGCAGCGAGCGTCTAGCGGGGAGCGATGAGCAGTTCTTC. It is translated as CASSERLAGSDEQFF. The full variable domain, rest sourced from reference TRBV9 and TRBJ2-1, is DSGVTQTPKHLITATGQRVTLRCSPRSGDLSVYWYQQSLDQGLQFLIQYYNGEERAKGNILERFSAQQFPDLHSELNLSSLELGDSALYFCASSERLAGSDEQFFGPGTRLTVL.

This chain connects TRBV18 to TRBJ1-1; the match to TRBD1 covers 7 bases. CDR3 length: 15 residues. CDR1 KGHSH and CDR2 LQKENI come from the germline V gene. Unmatched junction bases numbered 6, after V lost 5 bases and J lost 0 bases. The CDR3 spells CASSFTTGMNTEAFF. DNA for the CDR3: TGTGCCAGCTCATTCACGACAGGGATGAACACTGAAGCTTTCTTT.

The gene calls are TRBV13 and TRBJ2-5; 8 bases fit TRBD2. The CDR3 has 13 amino acids. Trimming took 7 bases from V and 5 from J; bases not matched to a gene: 6. Looked up from germline, CDR1 is PRHDT and CDR2 is FYEKMQ (reference sequence). The CDR3 sequence is CASTGGARETQYF. CDR3 nucleotides: TGTGCCAGCACGGGGGGGGCGAGGGAGACCCAGTACTTC.

The genes are TRBV5-6 and TRBJ2-5; 7 bases map to TRBD2. The closer fit of TRBJ2-7 to the DNA end suggests the J call may be wrong. CDR1 and CDR2 (germline): SGHDT, YYEEEE. The CDR3 length is 14 residues. The CDR3 spells CASSLFTGGYEQYF. For the CDR3, the DNA is TGTGCCAGCAGCTTGTTTACGGGGGGCTACGAGCAGTACTTC.

The chain recombines TRBV7-9 with TRBJ2-5; 8 nucleotides match TRBD1. CDR3 size: 15 residues. Germline CDR1 and CDR2: SEHNR and FQNEAQ (reference sequence). V shed 5 bases and J 2 bases; nucleotides not matched to a gene: 7. CDR3 nucleotide sequence: TGTGCCAGCAGCCTAATACAGGGGGATCAAGAGACCCAGTACTTC. Translating gives CASSLIQGDQETQYF.

The gene calls are TRBV7-9 and TRBJ1-6; D uncertain. The CDR3 is 16 amino acids. CDR1 and CDR2 (germline): SEHNR, FQNEAQ (reference sequence). V shed 5 bases and J shed 0 bases, with 11 bases lying between them. CDR3 amino acids: CASSPLGSSYNSPLHF. Here the CDR3 DNA reads TGTGCCAGCAGCCCTTTAGGGAGCTCCTATAATTCACCCCTCCACTTT.

The gene calls are TRBV7-9 and TRBJ1-6; 12 nucleotides line up with TRBD1. This CDR3 contains 16 residues. Germline V gene lookup returns CDR1 SEHNR and CDR2 FQNEAQ (reference sequence). V was clipped by 5 bases and J by 9 bases; unmatched bases: 8. The CDR3 here is CASSATGTGGLSPLHF. The CDR3 region has the DNA TGTGCCAGCAGCGCCACCGGGACAGGGGGCCTTTCACCCCTCCACTTT.

V and J are TRBV27 and TRBJ1-1, with D uncertain. Deletions cut 6 bases from V and 0 bases from J, with 11 bases between. Germline CDR1 MNHEY, CDR2 SMNVEV (reference sequence). The CDR3 extends over 14 amino acids. The CDR3 DNA is TGTGCCAGCAGAGGCGGCTGGGTGAACACTGAAGCTTTCTTT. This gives the protein CASRGGWVNTEAFF.

The chain couples TRBV4-2 to TRBJ2-3, with 9 bases identical to TRBD2. V shed 3 bases and J 5 bases; nucleotides not matched to a gene: 6. The CDR3 consists of 15 residues. Germline values: CDR1 LGHNA, CDR2 YNFKEQ. The CDR3 region is CASSQGLAEGDTQYF. CDR3 in DNA: TGTGCCAGCAGCCAGGGACTAGCCGAGGGAGATACGCAGTATTTT.

J is TRBJ2-5 and V is TRBV20-1, with a tentative D call TRBD1 (7 bases). Germline-derived CDR1 and CDR2 are DFQATT and SNEGSKA (reference sequence). The CDR3 is 11 residues long. The CDR3 DNA reads TGCAGCCCAGGGGGGCAAGAGACCCAGTACTTC. Translating gives CSPGGQETQYF.

This clone turned up a few times. The V and J genes are TRBV7-2 and TRBJ2-3; 7 nucleotides match TRBD2. This CDR3 spans 16 amino acids. The V gene end was trimmed by 1 base and the J gene end by 2 bases; junction bases not matched to a gene: 6. CDR1 SGHTA and CDR2 FQGNSA come from the germline V gene. The CDR3 coding sequence is TGTGCCAGCAGCTTAGGAGCGGGGACTTTCACAGATACGCAGTATTTT. Its protein is CASSLGAGTFTDTQYF.

The chain has TRBV6-5 and TRBJ2-7; maybe TRBD1 (5 bases). This CDR3 spans 16 amino acids. From germline, CDR1 is MNHEY and CDR2 SVGAGI. Deletions cut 2 bases from V and 6 bases from J, with 20 bases between. The CDR3 region is CASSYGVWGSSGEQYF. DNA of the CDR3: TGTGCCAGCAGTTACGGGGTTTGGGGCTCATCGGGCGAGCAGTACTTC.

The V and J genes are TRBV29-1 and TRBJ1-2; 10 positions agree with TRBD1. CDR1 and CDR2 (germline): SQVTM, ANQGSEA. The V segment lost 3 bases and the J segment 1 base; nucleotides outside the gene matches: 2. The CDR3 runs to 14 residues. CDR3 residues: CSVEGQGLNYGYTF. CDR3 bases: TGCAGCGTTGAGGGACAGGGGCTTAACTATGGCTACACCTTC.

The CDR3: CASSLLADTDTQYF. The CDR3, as DNA: TGTGCCAGCAGTTTACTAGCGGACACAGATACGCAGTATTTT. The chain combines TRBV28 with TRBJ2-3; 7 bases match TRBD2. Germline V gives CDR1 MDHEN, CDR2 SYDVKM. The V segment lost 2 bases and the J segment 2 bases; nucleotides outside the gene matches: 1. The CDR3 is 14 residues long.

J is TRBJ2-5 and V is TRBV6-5; D not certain. The CDR3 covers 13 residues. Deletions cut 6 bases from V and 4 bases from J, with 12 bases between. The V gene's germline CDR1 is MNHEY and CDR2 SVGAGI. The CDR3 sequence: CASSYGLTETQYF. For the CDR3, the DNA is TGTGCCAGCAGCTACGGCCTCACAGAGACCCAGTACTTC.

The chain has TRBV6-5 and TRBJ2-7; 10 nucleotides agree with TRBD1. Germline V CDR1 and CDR2: MNHEY, SVGAGI. This CDR3 contains 14 residues. The V and J ends lost 7 bases and 2 bases, in that order; junction bases with no gene match: 5. The CDR3 spells CASTSGTGAYEQYF. The CDR3 DNA follows: TGTGCCAGCACCTCCGGGACAGGGGCCTACGAGCAGTACTTC.

The chain carries TRBV18 and TRBJ2-3; TRBD2 matches 9 bases. J was trimmed by 5 bases and V by 1 base; bases with no gene match: 4. The germline CDR1 and CDR2 sequences are KGHSH and LQKENI. CDR3 length: 15 residues. The chain's CDR3 is CASSPRGGAGDTQYF. The CDR3 DNA follows: TGTGCCAGCTCACCACGCGGGGGGGCCGGAGATACGCAGTATTTT.

The V call is TRBV19, the J call TRBJ2-5; D is perhaps TRBD1 (6 bases). Germline V gives CDR1 LNHDA, CDR2 SQIVND (reference sequence). V was pared by 6 bases and J by 5 bases, with 16 bases between. The CDR3 totals 14 residues. CDR3 in amino acids: CASRRGHGGETQYF. The CDR3, as DNA: TGTGCCAGTAGAAGGGGACACGGCGGGGAGACCCAGTACTTC.

CDR3 region: CASSPYPTGNYGYTF. For the CDR3, the DNA is TGTGCCAGCAGCCCGTATCCCACAGGGAACTATGGCTACACCTTC. The chain joins TRBV7-2 to TRBJ1-2, with TRBD1 as a possible D gene (6 bases). V was clipped by 5 bases and J by 2 bases, with 15 bases between them. In germline, CDR1 is SGHTA, CDR2 FQGNSA. The CDR3 is 15 amino acids.

V is TRBV9 and J is TRBJ1-2, with D perhaps matching TRBD1 (6 bases). The CDR3 contains 14 residues. Germline V gene lookup returns CDR1 SGDLS and CDR2 YYNGEE. V was clipped by 0 bases and J by 4 bases, with 10 bases between them. Written as DNA, the CDR3 is TGTGCCAGCAGCGTAGTGGGGGCTTCCTATGGCTACACCTTC. As protein: CASSVVGASYGYTF. Looking up the rest from reference TRBV9 and TRBJ1-2 gives the full variable domain: DSGVTQTPKHLITATGQRVTLRCSPRSGDLSVYWYQQSLDQGLQFLIQYYNGEERAKGNILERFSAQQFPDLHSELNLSSLELGDSALYFCASSVVGASYGYTFGSGTRLTVV.